These 27 T cell receptor beta chains came from one sample sequenced in a study of blood T cells in healthy people across ages. The second PCR ran roughly 7 to 12 cycles with a sample-barcoded 5' primer and J-beta primers. TCRdb ran MiXCR on the 5' RACE reads and lists one entry per CDR3 protein. The sample records roughly 1.5 million distinct CDR3 sequences, 42% being singletons. The source material was blood. The receptors here all came from a woman in her late teens or twenties in good health.

The CDR3 protein is CASSAEDYNEQFF. DNA for the CDR3: TGTGCCAGCAGCGCGGAGGACTACAATGAGCAGTTCTTC. The chain has TRBV9 and TRBJ2-1; D possibly corresponds to TRBD2 (5 bases). The CDR3 has 13 amino acids. CDR1 and CDR2 from the germline V gene are SGDLS and YYNGEE. The V gene lost 3 bases and the J gene lost 3 bases, with 7 bases spanning the gap.

This clonotype was counted a few times. The chain couples TRBV4-3 to TRBJ1-1; possibly TRBD1 for D (6 bases). This CDR3 has 14 amino acids. V shed 1 base and J shed 5 bases, with 11 bases lying between them. Per germline, CDR1 LGHNA and CDR2 YSLEER. CDR3: CASSQANRATEAFF. The CDR3 DNA reads TGCGCCAGCAGCCAAGCTAACAGGGCGACTGAAGCTTTCTTT.

This clonotype came up a few times. The chain joins TRBV2 to TRBJ2-5, with TRBD1 matching 9 bases. This CDR3 is 17 amino acids long. CDR1 is SNHLY, CDR2 FYNNEI, per germline. J lost 1 base, V lost 2 bases, and 8 bases had no gene match. The CDR3 spells CASSEPWTGALQETQYF. CDR3 DNA sequence: TGTGCCAGCAGTGAACCCTGGACAGGGGCCCTCCAAGAGACCCAGTACTTC.

The genes are TRBV6-2 or TRBV6-3 and TRBJ2-5; 12 bases are shared with TRBD1. Germline-derived CDR1 and CDR2 are MNHEY and SVGEGT. With 8 bases clipped from V and 11 bases from J, the junction kept 15 bases outside the gene matches. This CDR3 comprises 15 residues. The chain's CDR3 is CASGLTGTGGREQYF. Written as DNA, the CDR3 is TGTGCCAGCGGGTTAACCGGGACAGGGGGCAGGGAGCAGTACTTC.

The rearrangement links TRBV6-1 to TRBJ1-2; D uncertain. The CDR3 extends over 14 amino acids. Germline CDR1 is MNHNS and CDR2 is SASEGT. Between the trimmed V and J ends, which lost 6 bases and 1 base, there was a span of 12 bases. The CDR3 DNA is TGTGCCAGCAGAGGTGGACGGATTAACTATGGCTACACCTTC. This translates into CASRGGRINYGYTF.

This clonotype was seen more than once but under ten times. The rearrangement joins TRBV20-1 to TRBJ2-3; D remains unclear. The germline V and J ends were trimmed by 7 bases and 6 bases, with 8 bases remaining between them. The germline CDR1 and CDR2 sequences are DFQATT and SNEGSKA (reference sequence). The CDR3 totals 10 residues. CDR3 sequence (DNA): TGCAGTGGAACCCCCGATACGCAGTATTTT. Protein product: CSGTPDTQYF.

The chain joins TRBV6-5 to TRBJ1-1; perhaps TRBD1 as D (5 bases). V lost 6 bases, J lost 5 bases, and 16 bases lay in between. Germline V lookup: CDR1 MNHEY, CDR2 SVGAGI. This CDR3 has 14 residues. CDR3 region: CASSSGGFRTEAFF. CDR3 bases: TGTGCCAGCAGCTCGGGGGGTTTTCGGACTGAAGCTTTCTTT.

The J gene is TRBJ1-1, the V gene TRBV4-1; possible D gene TRBD1, 5 bases. The V and J ends lost 3 bases and 6 bases respectively, with 23 bases between them. Germline CDR1 MGHRA, CDR2 YSYEKL. This CDR3 has 17 residues. DNA of the CDR3: TGCGCCAGCAGCCATGTGAGGTACCGGGACGTTCGCGCTGAAGCTTTCTTT. Translating it yields CASSHVRYRDVRAEAFF.

This clonotype has more than one count but fewer than ten. The chain combines TRBV2 with TRBJ2-7; D is perhaps TRBD1 (5 bases). Looked up from germline, CDR1 is SNHLY and CDR2 is FYNNEI. V dropped 3 bases and J dropped 3 bases, with 12 bases sitting between them. The CDR3 runs to 14 residues. CDR3 region: CASSEDTTYYEQYF. In nucleotides, the CDR3 is TGTGCCAGCAGTGAGGACACAACCTACTACGAGCAGTACTTC.

This chain links TRBV27 with TRBJ1-2, with D possibly being TRBD1 (5 bases). This CDR3 is 13 amino acids long. Per the germline V gene, CDR1 is MNHEY and CDR2 is SMNVEV (reference sequence). Trimming shortened V by 5 bases and J by 7 bases, and 14 bases separated the two germline ends. CDR3 sequence: CASSPPEGCGYTF. The CDR3 DNA sequence: TGTGCCAGCAGTCCCCCTGAGGGGTGTGGCTACACCTTC.

The chain has TRBV6-5 and TRBJ2-1, with D tentatively TRBD2 (6 bases). V was cut by 2 bases and J by 13 bases, with 21 bases left in between. The CDR3 length is 15 residues. CDR1 MNHEY and CDR2 SVGAGI come from the germline V gene. The CDR3 region has the DNA TGTGCCAGCAGTTACCAGGCTCGGGGTCGGGAGACCCAGTTCTTC. Amino acid sequence: CASSYQARGRETQFF.

This clonotype has just a few counts. This chain connects TRBV2 to TRBJ2-5, with TRBD1 matching over 9 bases. CDR3 length: 12 amino acids. J lost 2 bases, V lost 8 bases, and 0 bases had no gene match. CDR1 is SNHLY and CDR2 is FYNNEI in the germline V gene. CDR3 sequence: CASGQGQETQYF. CDR3 DNA: TGTGCCAGCGGACAGGGGCAAGAGACCCAGTACTTC.

The chain uses TRBV2 and TRBJ2-7; 7 bases match TRBD2. The germline V gene has CDR1 SNHLY and CDR2 FYNNEI. The CDR3 runs 16 residues. V lost 5 bases and J lost 7; bases outside the gene matches: 17. The CDR3 nucleotides read TGTGCCAGCAGTCTCCTAGCGGTCTATACGATCGGTGAGCAGTACTTC. Residues: CASSLLAVYTIGEQYF.

This sequence joins TRBV6-2 or TRBV6-3 and TRBJ2-2; D may be TRBD2 (5 bases). Germline V gene lookup returns CDR1 MNHEY and CDR2 SVGEGT. Trimming pared 7 bases from V and 10 bases from J, leaving 10 bases between. This CDR3 has 11 amino acids. In DNA, the CDR3 is TGTGCCAGCACTAGCAGCAAGGAGCTGTTTTTT. As protein: CASTSSKELFF.

In this sample, this clonotype turned up once. The chain carries TRBV21-1 and TRBJ1-5. TRBV21-1 is a documented pseudogene. CDR3 length equals 14 residues. The CDR3 region has the DNA TGTGCCAGCTGGTCGAGGGTGGAAAATCAGCCCCAGCATTTT. It translates to CASWSRVENQPQHF.

V is TRBV28 and J is TRBJ2-5; no firm D call. TRBJ2-1 matches the DNA end more closely, so the J call is doubtful. Looked up from germline, CDR1 is MDHEN and CDR2 is SYDVKM. The CDR3 loop spans 14 amino acids. CDR3 residues: CASSDWRRQETQFF. The CDR3, as DNA: TGTGCCAGCAGTGATTGGAGAAGACAAGAGACCCAGTTCTTC.

V gene TRBV2 combines with J gene TRBJ1-6; possibly TRBD1 for D (6 bases). The CDR3 has 14 residues. V shed 6 bases and J shed 14 bases, with 20 bases lying between them. CDR1 is SNHLY and CDR2 is FYNNEI in the germline V gene. The CDR3 sequence is CASSQQGTFSALHF. Written as DNA, the CDR3 is TGTGCCAGCAGCCAACAAGGGACATTTAGTGCCCTCCACTTT.

The chain joins TRBV29-1 to TRBJ2-7; D possibly matches TRBD1 or TRBD2 (6 bases each). V was pared by 7 bases and J by 3 bases, with 19 bases between. CDR1 and CDR2 (germline): SQVTM, ANQGSEA. This CDR3 spans 14 amino acids. For the CDR3, the DNA is TGCAGCGCTCGGGCGACGGGGGCGAACTACGAGCAGTACTTC. As protein: CSARATGANYEQYF.

This clonotype has at least ten counts. The gene calls are TRBV29-1 and TRBJ1-5; no firm D call. V lost 0 bases and J lost 7, with 10 bases in between. The CDR3 runs to 13 residues. CDR1 and CDR2 from the germline V gene are SQVTM and ANQGSEA. CDR3 sequence: CSVEDGGWQPQHF. The CDR3 nucleotides read TGCAGCGTTGAAGATGGAGGTTGGCAGCCCCAGCATTTT.

This rearrangement joins TRBV4-3 to TRBJ2-5, with 9 positions matching TRBD1. The end of the DNA aligns better with TRBJ2-7, so the J call may be wrong. Germline V lookup: CDR1 LGHNA, CDR2 YSLEER. The CDR3 is 15 amino acids. CDR3 residues: CASSQGPGTGFEQYF. The CDR3 nucleotides are TGCGCCAGCAGCCAAGGTCCCGGGACAGGGTTCGAGCAGTACTTC.

The rearrangement joins TRBV9 to TRBJ1-5, with D possibly TRBD1 on 5 matching bases. Germline V CDR1 and CDR2: SGDLS, YYNGEE. V was trimmed by 4 bases and J by 6 bases, leaving 14 bases between them. The CDR3 covers 14 residues. CDR3 coding DNA: TGTGCCAGCAGCCCCGCCGGGACCGCTCAGCCCCAGCATTTT. It translates to CASSPAGTAQPQHF.

This rearrangement joins TRBV29-1 to TRBJ2-5; TRBD2 agrees at 7 bases. Matching the DNA end better, TRBJ2-7 makes the J call doubtful. The germline V gene has CDR1 SQVTM and CDR2 ANQGSEA. The length of the CDR3 is 11 residues. CDR3 bases: TGCAGCGTTGTTTCGGGAGGCGAGCAGTACTTC. Translating it yields CSVVSGGEQYF.

This clonotype came up a few times. The chain has TRBV20-1 and TRBJ2-1; D possibly corresponds to TRBD1 (6 bases). Germline V CDR1 and CDR2: DFQATT, SNEGSKA (reference sequence). V shed 6 bases and J shed 0 bases, with 12 bases lying between them. This CDR3 contains 14 residues. CDR3 region: CSAAGDGSYNEQFF. DNA for the CDR3: TGCAGTGCCGCAGGGGACGGCTCCTACAATGAGCAGTTCTTC.

This clonotype appeared many times. The V gene is TRBV6-2 or TRBV6-3, the J gene TRBJ2-7, with D perhaps being TRBD1 or TRBD2 (5 bases each). Trimming took off 2 bases at V and 6 bases at J, with 8 bases between the two ends. Germline CDR1 MNHEY, CDR2 SVGEGT. This CDR3 is 12 amino acids long. CDR3 in DNA: TGTGCCAGCAGTTACGACAGCGGCGAGCAGTACTTC. Protein: CASSYDSGEQYF.

Only a few counts were recorded for this clonotype. The chain has TRBV20-1 and TRBJ2-5, with D possibly matching TRBD2 (6 bases). The CDR3 contains 13 residues. Trimming removed 4 bases at V and 5 bases at J, with 14 bases between. CDR1 is DFQATT and CDR2 is SNEGSKA in the germline V gene (reference sequence). CDR3 in DNA: TGCAGTGCTAAGTCTGGGGGGAGTGAGACCCAGTACTTC. Translated: CSAKSGGSETQYF.

The gene calls are TRBV24-1 and TRBJ2-5; a weak D match, TRBD1 (5 bases). The CDR3 spans 13 residues. The germline V gene encodes CDR1 KGHDR and CDR2 SFDVKD. Between the trimmed V and J ends, which lost 5 bases and 2 bases, there was a span of 8 bases. The chain's CDR3 is CATSVSGQETQYF. Written as DNA, the CDR3 is TGTGCCACCAGTGTATCAGGGCAAGAGACCCAGTACTTC.

This rearrangement joins TRBV7-2 to TRBJ2-3, with 13 positions matching TRBD2. The V gene end was trimmed by 10 bases and the J gene end by 5 bases; junction bases not matched to a gene: 12. The CDR3 extends over 16 amino acids. The germline gives CDR1 SGHTA, CDR2 FQGNSA. CDR3 DNA: TGTGCCACGAGCGGGGGACTAGCGGGGCTCAGAGATACGCAGTATTTT. The encoded protein is CATSGGLAGLRDTQYF.